The 21 T cell receptor beta chains below all came from one sample that was sequenced in a study of blood T cell repertoires in COVID-19. Sequencing used immunoSEQ multiplex PCR; TCRdb keeps in-frame clones, though not all of them. Here the sample spans 500,000 to 600,000 clones, 70% to 90% being singletons. Sample: peripheral blood. These receptors were collected from a woman aged 45 to 65 with COVID-19, enrolled during active disease.

CDR3 coding DNA: TGTGCCAGCAGCTCGACAGGTAGCTCCTATAATTCACCCCTCCACTTT. Protein product: CASSSTGSSYNSPLHF. This chain links TRBV5-5 with TRBJ1-6; maybe TRBD1 (6 bases). V was trimmed by 3 bases and J by 0 bases, leaving 10 bases between them. Germline assignment: CDR1 SGHKS and CDR2 YYEKEE (reference sequence). The CDR3 is 16 amino acids.

The chain couples TRBV18 to TRBJ2-2; 8 bases align to TRBD1. The germline CDR1 and CDR2 sequences are KGHSH and LQKENI. V trimming: 2 bases; J trimming: 5 bases; junction bases outside the gene matches: 7. This CDR3 contains 16 residues. CDR3 nucleotide sequence: TGTGCCAGCTCACCATTGGACAGGGCTTTAACCGGGGAGCTGTTTTTT. Translated: CASSPLDRALTGELFF. The full variable domain, in which reference TRBV18 and TRBJ2-2 provide the parts outside the CDR3, is NAGVMQNPRHLVRRRGQEARLRCSPMKGHSHVYWYRQLPEEGLKFMVYLQKENIIDESGMPKERFSAEFPKEGPSILRIQQVVRGDSAAYFCASSPLDRALTGELFFGEGSRLTVL.

This chain connects TRBV27 to TRBJ1-6; D is possibly TRBD1 (5 bases). Germline loops: CDR1 MNHEY, CDR2 SMNVEV (reference sequence). The CDR3 contains 13 residues. Trimming took 10 bases from V and 10 from J, leaving 17 bases between them. The CDR3 region has the DNA TGTGCCACCGGAGGGCAGGGTGGATCACCCCTCCACTTT. It is translated as CATGGQGGSPLHF.

The chain combines TRBV6-5 with TRBJ1-1; TRBD1 matches at 9 bases. The V and J ends lost 0 bases and 7 bases, in that order; junction bases with no gene match: 3. This CDR3 has 14 residues. In germline, CDR1 is MNHEY, CDR2 SVGAGI. In DNA form, the CDR3 reads TGTGCCAGCAGTTACTCCGGACAGGGGCGTGAAGCTTTCTTT. This translates into CASSYSGQGREAFF.

The rearrangement uses TRBV18 and TRBJ1-4; 7 bases align to TRBD1. With V trimmed by 3 bases and J by 6 bases, 7 bases remained unmatched. The CDR3 is made up of 15 amino acids. CDR1 is KGHSH and CDR2 is LQKENI in the germline V gene. The CDR3 DNA reads as TGTGCCAGCTCACCCCGGGACAGAGAACATGAAAAACTGTTTTTT. Protein sequence: CASSPRDREHEKLFF.

There are a few counts of this clone. The chain has TRBV4-2 and TRBJ2-2, with TRBD1 matching 7 bases. Germline V gene data show CDR1 as LGHNA and CDR2 as YNFKEQ. J was trimmed by 5 bases and V by 5 bases; bases with no gene match: 11. This CDR3 comprises 16 residues. CDR3 sequence reads: CASSLRVAGGTGELFF. The CDR3 coding sequence is TGTGCCAGCAGCTTGAGGGTGGCAGGGGGTACCGGGGAGCTGTTTTTT.

The J gene is TRBJ1-2, the V gene TRBV6-5, with D perhaps matching TRBD1 (6 bases). V was trimmed by 4 bases and J by 4 bases, leaving 13 bases between them. From germline, CDR1 is MNHEY and CDR2 SVGAGI. The CDR3 has 14 amino acids. The CDR3 nucleotides are TGTGCCAGCAGTTTGGGACATCGAGTCTATGGCTACACCTTC. Its protein is CASSLGHRVYGYTF.

This sequence joins TRBV11-2 and TRBJ2-1, with D maybe TRBD1 (6 bases). Germline CDR1 is SGHAT and CDR2 is FQNNGV. The V and J ends lost 2 bases and 7 bases respectively, with 9 bases between them. The CDR3 length is 13 residues. The CDR3 bases are TGTGCCAGCAGCTTAACAGGGTTGAATGAGCAGTTCTTC. Translation gives CASSLTGLNEQFF.

The rearrangement joins TRBV7-9 to TRBJ2-2; possible D gene TRBD2, 5 bases. Deletions cut 8 bases from V and 3 bases from J, with 13 bases between. Per germline, CDR1 SEHNR and CDR2 FQNEAQ (reference sequence). This CDR3 contains 14 residues. CDR3 coding DNA: TGTGCCAGCGCGGGCCACTTTGACACCGGGGAGCTGTTTTTT. This translates into CASAGHFDTGELFF.

The genes are TRBV5-4 and TRBJ1-1; 8 bases are shared with TRBD1. Germline loops: CDR1 SGHNT, CDR2 YYREEE (reference sequence). The CDR3 has 15 amino acids. V gave up 4 bases and J gave up 3 bases; unmatched junction bases: 8. The CDR3 loop is CASSPPQGEYTEAFF. CDR3 coding DNA: TGTGCCAGCAGCCCCCCACAGGGGGAGTACACTGAAGCTTTCTTT.

This clone was detected only once. The V and J genes are TRBV7-8 and TRBJ2-7; D perhaps matches TRBD1 (5 bases). V was trimmed by 1 base and J by 5 bases, leaving 15 bases between them. From germline, CDR1 is SGHVS and CDR2 FQNEAQ. CDR3 length: 15 residues. This CDR3 is CASSLDKGYLNEQYF. Written as DNA, the CDR3 is TGTGCCAGCAGCTTAGACAAGGGGTACCTCAACGAGCAGTACTTC.

This chain connects TRBV11-2 to TRBJ1-2, with a weak D call TRBD1 (5 bases). The V and J ends lost 1 base and 6 bases respectively, with 9 bases between them. Germline V gene sequence: CDR1 SGHAT, CDR2 FQNNGV. This CDR3 has 13 residues. CDR3 amino acids: CASSLGGTNGYTF. Here the CDR3 DNA reads TGTGCCAGCAGCTTAGGCGGGACGAATGGCTACACCTTC.

V and J are TRBV5-1 and TRBJ1-1; TRBD1 is a possible D gene (6 bases). CDR3 length: 16 amino acids. Trimming left V 1 base short and J 10 bases short, with 23 bases between. Germline V gives CDR1 SGHRS, CDR2 YFSETQ. As DNA, the CDR3 is TGCGCCAGCAGCTTGTTTTCAGGGGCAGGTGAAGCGGCAGCTTTCTTT. It encodes CASSLFSGAGEAAAFF.

The chain couples TRBV27 to TRBJ1-4; D is undetermined. Germline V lookup: CDR1 MNHEY, CDR2 SMNVEV (reference sequence). The CDR3 runs 16 residues. The V end was cut by 7 bases, the J end by 0 bases, with 15 bases between. In DNA, the CDR3 is TGTGCCAGCACCCGAACCGGTAGAGCAACTAATGAAAAACTGTTTTTT. This sequence encodes CASTRTGRATNEKLFF.

The rearrangement uses TRBV5-1 and TRBJ1-2, with TRBD1 matching over 9 bases. The V segment lost 4 bases and the J segment 1 base; nucleotides outside the gene matches: 2. In germline, CDR1 is SGHRS, CDR2 YFSETQ. The CDR3 is made up of 14 amino acids. The DNA for the CDR3 is TGCGCCAGCAGCGGGGACAGGGATAACTATGGCTACACCTTC. Translation gives CASSGDRDNYGYTF.

V and J are TRBV28 and TRBJ2-2; 8 bases are a match to TRBD1. CDR1 and CDR2 from the germline V gene are MDHEN and SYDVKM. V trimming: 5 bases; J trimming: 5 bases; junction bases outside the gene matches: 7. The CDR3 has 15 residues. In DNA form, the CDR3 reads TGTGCCAGCAGTCCAGGGGGCAGTAAGACCGGGGAGCTGTTTTTT. Translation gives CASSPGGSKTGELFF.

The rearrangement joins TRBV25-1 to TRBJ1-2; 9 bases are shared with TRBD1. V lost 7 bases and J lost 6; bases outside the gene matches: 6. This CDR3 is built from 13 residues. From germline, CDR1 is MGHDK and CDR2 SYGVNS. For the CDR3, the DNA is TGTGCCAGCACGGGGACAGGGAGGCATGGCTACACCTTC. It is translated as CASTGTGRHGYTF.

The chain links TRBV13 to TRBJ2-1; 10 bases align to TRBD2. This CDR3 is built from 16 residues. The germline CDR1 and CDR2 sequences are PRHDT and FYEKMQ (reference sequence). V dropped 3 bases and J dropped 10; count of bases not matched to a gene: 12. This CDR3 reads CASSFLSSGGPGEQFF. In DNA form, the CDR3 reads TGTGCCAGCAGCTTCCTCTCTAGCGGGGGTCCCGGGGAGCAGTTCTTC.

This clone was detected a few times. The rearrangement uses TRBV15 and TRBJ1-5; 7 nucleotides line up with TRBD1. Germline-derived CDR1 and CDR2 are LNHNV and YYDKDF (reference sequence). The CDR3 has 15 amino acids. Trimming cost V 0 bases and J 5 bases; bases outside gene matches: 4. CDR3 sequence reads: CATSRDQGEDQPQHF. The DNA for the CDR3 is TGTGCCACCAGCAGAGATCAGGGGGAGGATCAGCCCCAGCATTTT.

This chain joins TRBV30 and TRBJ1-1; a weak D match, TRBD1 (5 bases). There are 15 residues in the CDR3. V was pared by 8 bases and J by 0 bases, with 19 bases between. From germline, CDR1 is GTSNPN and CDR2 SVGIG (reference sequence). This CDR3 reads CAGRGRLLLNTEAFF. The CDR3 DNA is TGTGCCGGGCGGGGCAGACTCCTTTTGAACACTGAAGCTTTCTTT.

This chain connects TRBV2 to TRBJ2-1; the match to TRBD2 covers 7 bases. Germline V gives CDR1 SNHLY, CDR2 FYNNEI. Losses at the gene ends were 7 bases for V and 5 bases for J; bases not matched to a gene: 11. This CDR3 region has 15 residues. CDR3 region: CASNRGTNQNNEQFF. In DNA, the CDR3 is TGTGCCAGCAACCGGGGGACTAACCAGAACAATGAGCAGTTCTTC.